This is a list of T cell receptor beta chains from one sample in a study of cytomegalovirus exposure and HLA in healthy donors. Assay used: immunoSEQ multiplex PCR; TCRdb lists only in-frame clones, some missing. The data hold over 150,000 clones, with 70% to 85% observed a single time. The sequencing sample was made of PBMCs. The receptors originated from a boy between 2 and 10 years old in good health and CMV-seronegative. The CDR3 runs from the conserved cysteine through the conserved F or W. Fields, in order: CDR3 length, J gene, clone size, V gene, D gene, CDR3 DNA, CDR3 protein. D genes are given only for firm matches. Clone size is not always given. Where it is, it says once, few, many or a class for expanded clones.

length: 13; J: TRBJ2-1; size: .; V: TRBV7-3; D: TRBD2; DNA: TGTGCCAGCAGCTCTCCGGGAGGCTATGAGCAGTTCTTC; CDR3: CASSSPGGYEQFF
length: 16; J: TRBJ2-7; size: .; V: TRBV15; D: .; DNA: TGTGCCACCAGCAGAGATCCAATCCCCGAGACCTACGAGCAGTACTTC; CDR3: CATSRDPIPETYEQYF
length: 16; J: TRBJ2-3; size: .; V: TRBV11-2; D: .; DNA: TGTGCCAGCAGCAGATTGGGACTTCTATCCACAGATACGCAGTATTTT; CDR3: CASSRLGLLSTDTQYF
length: 15; J: TRBJ2-5; size: .; V: TRBV4-2; D: TRBD2; DNA: TGTGCCAGCAGCCAAGATGGCGGGGGGCGGGAGACCCAGTACTTC; CDR3: CASSQDGGGRETQYF
length: 14; J: TRBJ2-2; size: .; V: TRBV4-1; D: TRBD1; DNA: TGCGCCAGCAGCCCTAATCAGGGGGCCTGGGAGCTGTTTTTT; CDR3: CASSPNQGAWELFF
length: 13; J: TRBJ2-5; size: .; V: TRBV5-4; D: .; DNA: TGTGCCAGCAGCTCGGCGTGGGAGCAGACCCAGTACTTC; CDR3: CASSSAWEQTQYF
length: 13; J: TRBJ2-5; size: once; V: TRBV5-6; D: .; DNA: TGTGCCAGCAGCTTGGCATCCCAAGAGACCCAGTACTTC; CDR3: CASSLASQETQYF
length: 13; J: TRBJ2-7; size: .; V: TRBV7-8; D: .; DNA: TGTGCCAGCAGCTTCCTCGACAGTGGCGAGCAGTACTTC; CDR3: CASSFLDSGEQYF
length: 19; J: TRBJ2-7; size: .; V: TRBV4-3; D: TRBD2; DNA: TGCGCCAGCAGCCAAGATCCCGGGGGAACTGGACTAGTCTCCTACGAGCAGTACTTC; CDR3: CASSQDPGGTGLVSYEQYF
length: 13; J: TRBJ1-2; size: .; V: TRBV5-1; D: .; DNA: TGCGCCAGCAGTCCAGGGCTCTTATTTGGCTACACCTTC; CDR3: CASSPGLLFGYTF
length: 15; J: TRBJ2-5; size: .; V: TRBV7-6; D: TRBD2; DNA: TGTGCCAGCAGCCGGGAGCGGGGGGCCCAAGAGACCCAGTACTTC; CDR3: CASSRERGAQETQYF
length: 15; J: TRBJ2-4; size: .; V: TRBV7-8; D: TRBD1; DNA: TGCGCCAGCAGCTTAGTAGGGGGCCTTAAAAACATTCAGTACTTC; CDR3: CASSLVGGLKNIQYF
length: 13; J: TRBJ2-7; size: .; V: TRBV14; D: .; DNA: TGTGCCAGCAGACTTACAGGAAGCTACGAGCAGTACTTC; CDR3: CASRLTGSYEQYF
length: 13; J: TRBJ1-1; size: .; V: TRBV6-6; D: .; DNA: TGTGCCAGCAGCTTCGGGGAGGGCACTGAAGCTTTCTTT; CDR3: CASSFGEGTEAFF
length: 13; J: TRBJ2-7; size: few; V: TRBV5-4; D: TRBD1; DNA: TGTGCCAGCAGCTTCACAGGGGTGCCCGAGCAGTACTTC; CDR3: CASSFTGVPEQYF
length: 13; J: TRBJ2-3; size: .; V: TRBV25-1; D: TRBD1; DNA: TGTGCCAGCAGTCTTACAGGGGCAGATACGCAGTATTTT; CDR3: CASSLTGADTQYF
length: 15; J: TRBJ2-1; size: .; V: TRBV5-1; D: TRBD1; DNA: TGCGCCAGCAGCTTCGGACAGGGGACCTACAATGAGCAGTTCTTC; CDR3: CASSFGQGTYNEQFF
length: 14; J: TRBJ2-5; size: once; V: TRBV7-9; D: TRBD1; DNA: TGTGCCAGCAGCTTCCGGACAGGGAGAGAGACCCAGTACTTC; CDR3: CASSFRTGRETQYF
length: 15; J: TRBJ2-1; size: few; V: TRBV9; D: TRBD2; DNA: TGTGCCAGCAGCGTACTTAGCGGGGGGGACAATGAGCAGTTCTTC; CDR3: CASSVLSGGDNEQFF
length: 18; J: TRBJ1-4; size: .; V: TRBV4-3; D: .; DNA: TGCGCCAGCAGCCAAGATTATCGAGTGGCCGGGCGGGGCGAAAAACTGTTTTTT; CDR3: CASSQDYRVAGRGEKLFF
length: 15; J: TRBJ1-2; size: .; V: TRBV7-9; D: TRBD1; DNA: TGTGCCAGCAGCTCCTTCCGGGACAGGGAGGATGGCTACACCTTC; CDR3: CASSSFRDREDGYTF
length: 14; J: TRBJ1-2; size: .; V: TRBV7-9; D: .; DNA: TGTGCCAGCAGCTCTCTGGGAGGGGGTGTCGGCTACACCTTC; CDR3: CASSSLGGGVGYTF
length: 14; J: TRBJ2-5; size: .; V: TRBV5-6; D: TRBD1; DNA: TGTGCCAGCAGCTTGGGACAGGGCGGTGAGACCCAGTACTTC; CDR3: CASSLGQGGETQYF
length: 15; J: TRBJ2-5; size: .; V: TRBV7-2; D: TRBD2; DNA: TGTGCCAGCAGCTTGAGCGGGGGGGCCGGGGAGACCCAGTACTTC; CDR3: CASSLSGGAGETQYF
length: 16; J: TRBJ2-3; size: .; V: TRBV4-2; D: TRBD2; DNA: TGTGCCAGCAGCCAAGGACACGCGGGGGGGGCAGATACGCAGTATTTT; CDR3: CASSQGHAGGADTQYF
length: 12; J: TRBJ1-1; size: .; V: TRBV10-3; D: .; DNA: TGTGCCATCCGAGCGGCGGACACTGAAGCTTTCTTT; CDR3: CAIRAADTEAFF
length: 15; J: TRBJ1-2; size: .; V: TRBV4-1; D: .; DNA: TGCGCCAGCAGCCAAGAAACGCAGGCCTTCTATGGCTACACCTTC; CDR3: CASSQETQAFYGYTF
length: 13; J: TRBJ1-1; size: .; V: TRBV11-2; D: .; DNA: TGTGCCAGCAGCTTAGGTCAGGCAACTGAAGCTTTCTTT; CDR3: CASSLGQATEAFF
length: 13; J: TRBJ1-1; size: .; V: TRBV5-4; D: .; DNA: TGTGCCAGCAGCTTGACGAGGGACACTGAAGCTTTCTTT; CDR3: CASSLTRDTEAFF